The present T cell receptor beta chain was sequenced within a study of T cell responses to AZD1222 COVID-19 vaccine. TCRdb's copy holds only in-frame clones and misses some; the assay was immunoSEQ multiplex PCR. Of 130,000 to 150,000 clones listed, 85% to 95% are singletons. Whole-study results and caveats: Clonal diversity was possibly underestimated, and the donors were mostly white British, with more females.

A word on this clone: Its specificity is not known.

This receptor was taken from an adult in good health. The sample in question was peripheral blood, obtained on day 0 of AZD1222 vaccination.

The CDR3 region is CASSPRRNYGYTF. CDR3 nucleotides: TGTGCCAGCAGCCCCCGGAGAAACTATGGCTACACCTTC. The chain links TRBV7-2 to TRBJ1-2; D is uncertain. Germline V gene sequence: CDR1 SGHTA, CDR2 FQGNSA. This CDR3 region has 13 residues. Trimming left V 5 bases short and J 2 bases short, with 9 bases between. The full variable domain, with the rest looked up from reference TRBV7-2 and TRBJ1-2, is GAGVSQSPSNKVTEKGKDVELRCDPISGHTALYWYRQSLGQGLEFLIYFQGNSAPDKSGLPSDRFSAERTGGSVSTLTIQRTQQEDSAVYLCASSPRRNYGYTFGSGTRLTVV.